Included here is one T cell receptor (beta chain) sequence, with context. The sample is drawn from a study of blood T cell repertoires in COVID-19. Across the study: The study drew acute and convalescent COVID-19 samples from the United States, Italy and Spain.

The cohort comprised adults aged about 18 to 100 years residing in around 25 US areas. What the recovered Cohort 3 donors had was two negative PCRs, clearance, or symptom resolution. Authors' data handling: For nucleated cells, counts were estimated from reference gene primer amplification. Using immunoSEQ multiplex PCR, the repertoire was profiled, and TCRdb retains in-frame clones only, with some absent. V and J calls and clone size come straight from that table; D and trimming were deduced from the DNA. The sample yields roughly 520,000 clones, roughly 90% seen once. In germline, CDR1 is MNHEY, CDR2 SMNVEV (reference sequence). The trim removed 6 bases at V and 5 bases at J, leaving 9 bases unmatched. The CDR3 runs to 15 residues.

This TCR came from a woman between 40 and 50 years old who had recovered from COVID-19. The chain combines TRBV27 with TRBJ1-1; 10 bases match TRBD1. Sequenced sample: PBMCs or T cells enriched from blood (not recorded which). CDR3 in DNA: TGTGCCAGCAGGTCCGGGACAGGGGTTGATACTGAAGCTTTCTTT. Amino acid sequence: CASRSGTGVDTEAFF.